Listed below are T cell receptor beta chains from one sample, sequenced in a study of T cells in Graves' hyperthyroidism and ophthalmopathy. TCRdb called the multiplex PCR reads again in MiXCR, with one record for every CDR3 protein. The table has about 110,000 distinct CDR3 sequences, 15% to 20% seen once. The sequencing input was blood. The receptors originated from a woman between 50 and 59 years old with Graves' hyperthyroidism. Both conserved end residues are part of each CDR3. The order of the fields is V gene, CDR3 length, clone size, D gene, J gene, CDR3 DNA, CDR3 protein. D genes are given only for firm matches. Only part of the rows carry a size: once, few, many, or a class if the clone is expanded.

v_call: TRBV11-2
cdr3_length: 15
clone_size: many
d_call: -
j_call: TRBJ2-6
cdr3_nt: TGTGCCAGCAGCTTAGTAGGGGGTGGGGCCAACGTCCTGACTTTC
cdr3_aa: CASSLVGGGANVLTF

v_call: TRBV15
cdr3_length: 17
clone_size: many
d_call: -
j_call: TRBJ2-3
cdr3_nt: TGTGCCACCAGCAGAGTTTTAGGGGGGAGAGGCACAGATACGCAGTATTTT
cdr3_aa: CATSRVLGGRGTDTQYF

v_call: TRBV30
cdr3_length: 13
clone_size: many
d_call: -
j_call: TRBJ1-2
cdr3_nt: TGTGCCTGGAGTGTAGGGGTGTACTATGGCTACACCTTC
cdr3_aa: CAWSVGVYYGYTF

v_call: TRBV18
cdr3_length: 13
clone_size: many
d_call: -
j_call: TRBJ2-5
cdr3_nt: TGTGCCAGCTCAGCAGGTTTTCAAGAGACCCAGTACTTC
cdr3_aa: CASSAGFQETQYF

v_call: TRBV29-1
cdr3_length: 12
clone_size: many
d_call: -
j_call: TRBJ2-7
cdr3_nt: TGCAGCCCCTGGTGTCAAGATGACGAGCAGTACTTC
cdr3_aa: CSPWCQDDEQYF

v_call: TRBV29-1
cdr3_length: 12
clone_size: few
d_call: -
j_call: TRBJ2-7
cdr3_nt: TGCAGCGTGGCCAGGCAGGGAAACGAGCAGTACTTC
cdr3_aa: CSVARQGNEQYF

v_call: TRBV18
cdr3_length: 14
clone_size: many
d_call: -
j_call: TRBJ1-1
cdr3_nt: TGTGCCAGCTCACCCGGGACGTCGAACACTGAAGCTTTCTTT
cdr3_aa: CASSPGTSNTEAFF

v_call: TRBV19
cdr3_length: 17
clone_size: many
d_call: -
j_call: TRBJ2-1
cdr3_nt: TGTGCCAGTAGTATCGGCAGCGTGCTGTATTCCTACAATGAGCAGTTCTTC
cdr3_aa: CASSIGSVLYSYNEQFF

v_call: TRBV28
cdr3_length: 13
clone_size: -
d_call: TRBD2
j_call: TRBJ2-5
cdr3_nt: TGTGCCAGCCGAGCGGGAGGACAAGAGACCCAGTACTTC
cdr3_aa: CASRAGGQETQYF

v_call: TRBV28
cdr3_length: 14
clone_size: -
d_call: TRBD2
j_call: TRBJ2-1
cdr3_nt: TGTGCCAGCAGTGGGGGACTAGCGGGAAATGAGCAGTTCTTC
cdr3_aa: CASSGGLAGNEQFF

v_call: TRBV20-1
cdr3_length: 14
clone_size: many
d_call: -
j_call: TRBJ1-6
cdr3_nt: TGCAGTGCTAGAGACAGCTCCTATAATTCACCCCTCCACTTT
cdr3_aa: CSARDSSYNSPLHF

v_call: TRBV6-1
cdr3_length: 15
clone_size: many
d_call: TRBD1
j_call: TRBJ1-6
cdr3_nt: TGTGCCAGCAGTTTGGGACAGAGCTATAATTCACCCCTCCACTTT
cdr3_aa: CASSLGQSYNSPLHF

v_call: TRBV6-1
cdr3_length: 15
clone_size: few
d_call: -
j_call: TRBJ2-4
cdr3_nt: TGTGCCAGCCGTCATATAGGACTAGCCAAAAACATTCAGTACTTC
cdr3_aa: CASRHIGLAKNIQYF

v_call: TRBV11-2
cdr3_length: 16
clone_size: many
d_call: TRBD2
j_call: TRBJ2-1
cdr3_nt: TGTGCCAGCAGCTTAGTCCTTAGCGGGGGATACAATGAGCAGTTCTTC
cdr3_aa: CASSLVLSGGYNEQFF

v_call: TRBV6-1
cdr3_length: 11
clone_size: many
d_call: -
j_call: TRBJ1-2
cdr3_nt: TGTGCCAGCCACAGGGACTATGGCTACACCTTC
cdr3_aa: CASHRDYGYTF

v_call: TRBV6-1
cdr3_length: 13
clone_size: -
d_call: -
j_call: TRBJ1-1
cdr3_nt: TGTGCCAGCAGCGACGACCCGAACACTGAAGCTTTCTTT
cdr3_aa: CASSDDPNTEAFF

v_call: TRBV7-2
cdr3_length: 15
clone_size: many
d_call: TRBD2
j_call: TRBJ2-3
cdr3_nt: TGTGCCAGCAGCCAGACTAGCGGGAGTGCAGATACGCAGTATTTT
cdr3_aa: CASSQTSGSADTQYF

v_call: TRBV4-1
cdr3_length: 15
clone_size: -
d_call: TRBD1
j_call: TRBJ1-5
cdr3_nt: TGCGCCAGCAGCCAATCGGACAGGGGGAATCAGCCCCAGCATTTT
cdr3_aa: CASSQSDRGNQPQHF

v_call: TRBV7-9
cdr3_length: 14
clone_size: many
d_call: TRBD1
j_call: TRBJ2-1
cdr3_nt: TGTGCCAGCAGCTTGGACAGGGAAAACAATGAGCAGTTCTTC
cdr3_aa: CASSLDRENNEQFF

v_call: TRBV28
cdr3_length: 14
clone_size: many
d_call: -
j_call: TRBJ2-4
cdr3_nt: TGTGCCAGCAGTAGTTTCCTAGCCAAAAACATTCAGTACTTC
cdr3_aa: CASSSFLAKNIQYF

v_call: TRBV27
cdr3_length: 14
clone_size: many
d_call: TRBD2
j_call: TRBJ2-1
cdr3_nt: TGTGCCAGCAGTAGCGGGAGGGGGGGCAATGAGCAGTTCTTC
cdr3_aa: CASSSGRGGNEQFF

v_call: TRBV15
cdr3_length: 15
clone_size: many
d_call: -
j_call: TRBJ2-2
cdr3_nt: TGTGCCACCAGCGGACATAGGGGGGGCTTCGGGGAGCTGTTTTTT
cdr3_aa: CATSGHRGGFGELFF

v_call: TRBV10-3
cdr3_length: 13
clone_size: many
d_call: -
j_call: TRBJ2-5
cdr3_nt: TGTGCCACCATGCCGTGGGCTCAAGAGACCCAGTACTTC
cdr3_aa: CATMPWAQETQYF

v_call: TRBV29-1
cdr3_length: 13
clone_size: many
d_call: -
j_call: TRBJ1-1
cdr3_nt: TGCAGCGCCTCTGACGGTGGGGACACTGAAGCTTTCTTT
cdr3_aa: CSASDGGDTEAFF

v_call: TRBV29-1
cdr3_length: 15
clone_size: -
d_call: TRBD2
j_call: TRBJ2-5
cdr3_nt: TGCAGCGTTACCCTTATGACTAGCGCCCAAGAGACCCAGTACTTC
cdr3_aa: CSVTLMTSAQETQYF

v_call: TRBV12-3/TRBV12-4
cdr3_length: 14
clone_size: -
d_call: -
j_call: TRBJ1-2
cdr3_nt: TGTGCCAGCAGACTTCACCGGGGGGCTGAAGGCTACACCTTC
cdr3_aa: CASRLHRGAEGYTF

v_call: TRBV28
cdr3_length: 15
clone_size: -
d_call: -
j_call: TRBJ2-7
cdr3_nt: TGTGCCAGCAGTTTGAGTGGGAGGATAACCTACGAGCAGTGCTTC
cdr3_aa: CASSLSGRITYEQCF

v_call: TRBV25-1
cdr3_length: 15
clone_size: many
d_call: TRBD1
j_call: TRBJ2-7
cdr3_nt: TGTGCCAGCAGTGAAAGGAGGACAGGACCCTACGAGCAGTACTTC
cdr3_aa: CASSERRTGPYEQYF

v_call: TRBV27
cdr3_length: 14
clone_size: many
d_call: TRBD1
j_call: TRBJ2-1
cdr3_nt: TGTGCCACCACTCAGATGACAGGGGGCAATGAGCAGTTCTTC
cdr3_aa: CATTQMTGGNEQFF

v_call: TRBV28
cdr3_length: 14
clone_size: many
d_call: -
j_call: TRBJ1-5
cdr3_nt: TGTGCCAGCAGGGGGACAACTAGCAATCAGCCCCAGCATTTT
cdr3_aa: CASRGTTSNQPQHF

v_call: TRBV27
cdr3_length: 16
clone_size: few
d_call: TRBD1
j_call: TRBJ1-5
cdr3_nt: TGTGCCAGCAGTTTATTGGGACAGGGTGCGGGACAGCCCCAGCATTTT
cdr3_aa: CASSLLGQGAGQPQHF

v_call: TRBV6-6
cdr3_length: 15
clone_size: many
d_call: -
j_call: TRBJ2-2
cdr3_nt: TGTGCCAGCAGTTACTCCCCGGCTAGTGTCCGGGAGCTGTTTTTT
cdr3_aa: CASSYSPASVRELFF

v_call: TRBV25-1
cdr3_length: 14
clone_size: many
d_call: -
j_call: TRBJ1-5
cdr3_nt: TGTGCCAGCAGTGGAACGAATAGCAATCAGCCCCAGCATTTT
cdr3_aa: CASSGTNSNQPQHF

v_call: TRBV7-6
cdr3_length: 17
clone_size: many
d_call: TRBD2
j_call: TRBJ2-1
cdr3_nt: TGTGCCAGCAGCCCAAAGACCGGGGACTACCTCCATAATGAGCAGTTCTTC
cdr3_aa: CASSPKTGDYLHNEQFF

v_call: TRBV19
cdr3_length: 15
clone_size: many
d_call: -
j_call: TRBJ2-1
cdr3_nt: TGTGCCAGTAATCCCGCAGGAGGAGGGCACAATGAGCAGTTCTTC
cdr3_aa: CASNPAGGGHNEQFF

v_call: TRBV12-3/TRBV12-4
cdr3_length: 16
clone_size: many
d_call: -
j_call: TRBJ2-6
cdr3_nt: TGTGCCAGCAGTCCTGATGCTAGGTCTGGGGCCAACGTCCTGACTTTC
cdr3_aa: CASSPDARSGANVLTF

v_call: TRBV20-1
cdr3_length: 13
clone_size: many
d_call: -
j_call: TRBJ2-1
cdr3_nt: TGCAGGGTACCCTTGTGGGGCCGCAATGAGCAGTTCTTC
cdr3_aa: CRVPLWGRNEQFF

v_call: TRBV27
cdr3_length: 14
clone_size: many
d_call: -
j_call: TRBJ1-1
cdr3_nt: TGTGCCAGCAGTTTTGGCGGGGTGAACACTGAAGCTTTCTTT
cdr3_aa: CASSFGGVNTEAFF

v_call: TRBV7-9
cdr3_length: 18
clone_size: many
d_call: -
j_call: TRBJ1-1
cdr3_nt: TGTGCCAGCAGCTTAGGCCCAGGGGCCCATAACGGGGGCACTGAAGCTTTCTTT
cdr3_aa: CASSLGPGAHNGGTEAFF

v_call: TRBV19
cdr3_length: 14
clone_size: many
d_call: -
j_call: TRBJ2-2
cdr3_nt: TGTGCCAGTAGTAGCACAGCGAACACCGGGGAGCTGTTTTTT
cdr3_aa: CASSSTANTGELFF

v_call: TRBV24-1
cdr3_length: 13
clone_size: -
d_call: -
j_call: TRBJ2-3
cdr3_nt: TGTGCCACCAGTGATTCGAGAACAGATACGCAGTATTTT
cdr3_aa: CATSDSRTDTQYF

v_call: TRBV28
cdr3_length: 11
clone_size: many
d_call: -
j_call: TRBJ2-7
cdr3_nt: TGTGCCAGCAACTCATTTCCCGAGCAGTACTTC
cdr3_aa: CASNSFPEQYF

v_call: TRBV2
cdr3_length: 12
clone_size: many
d_call: -
j_call: TRBJ2-7
cdr3_nt: TGTGCCAGGGGGGGCAGTGCCTACGAGCAGTACTTC
cdr3_aa: CARGGSAYEQYF

v_call: TRBV28
cdr3_length: 13
clone_size: many
d_call: -
j_call: TRBJ1-2
cdr3_nt: TGTGCCACCTTGGAAGTCGCTAACTATGGCTACACCTTC
cdr3_aa: CATLEVANYGYTF

v_call: TRBV6-1
cdr3_length: 19
clone_size: -
d_call: TRBD1
j_call: TRBJ2-6
cdr3_nt: TGTGCCAGCAGTGAGAGCGCGGACAGGGGGGGTCCTGGGGCCAACGTCCTGACTTTC
cdr3_aa: CASSESADRGGPGANVLTF

v_call: TRBV5-1
cdr3_length: 12
clone_size: -
d_call: TRBD2
j_call: TRBJ2-7
cdr3_nt: TGCGCCAGCGGACTAGCGGGCTACGAGCAGTACTTC
cdr3_aa: CASGLAGYEQYF

v_call: TRBV7-3
cdr3_length: 16
clone_size: many
d_call: TRBD2
j_call: TRBJ2-3
cdr3_nt: TGTGCCAGCAGCTTAATGAGCGGGAGACCCCCAGATACGCAGTATTTT
cdr3_aa: CASSLMSGRPPDTQYF